Following are 20 T cell receptor beta chains from one sample sequenced in a study of immune heterogeneity within non-small cell lung tumors. Genomic DNA from bulk tumor acted as the template, and 600 ng was loaded per sample. Widely spaced biopsies, several per primary tumor, were obtained at surgery. Their non-small cell lung cancer was newly diagnosed and untreated, and the patients underwent curative surgery. TCR beta CDR3 regions came from multiplex PCR with 32 forward V and 13 reverse J primers. TCRdb processed the multiplex PCR reads anew with MiXCR; each CDR3 protein has one entry. The profile covers fewer than 12,000 distinct CDR3 sequences, with about 25% appearing a single time and 10% to 15% taken by the ten largest. What was sequenced was lung tumor tissue. Receptors were obtained from a man between 50 and 59 years old with non-small cell lung cancer.

This clonotype has at least ten counts. This rearrangement joins TRBV11-2 to TRBJ1-1; D remains ambiguous. The CDR3 loop spans 14 amino acids. V shed 3 bases and J shed 0 bases, with 8 bases lying between them. Per the germline V gene, CDR1 is SGHAT and CDR2 is FQNNGV. The CDR3 here is CASSFFGMNTEAFF. The CDR3 coding sequence is TGTGCCAGCAGCTTTTTCGGGATGAACACTGAAGCTTTCTTT. Variable domain in full (rest from reference TRBV11-2 and TRBJ1-1): EAGVAQSPRYKIIEKRQSVAFWCNPISGHATLYWYQQILGQGPKLLIQFQNNGVVDDSQLPKDRFSAERLKGVDSTLKIQPAKLEDSAVYLCASSFFGMNTEAFFGQGTRLTVV.

This clonotype was observed at least ten times. This sequence joins TRBV6-1 and TRBJ2-3; 12 bases fit TRBD2. The CDR3 runs 16 residues. Germline trimming cut 5 bases from V and 4 bases from J; bases unmatched to any gene: 7. Germline CDR1 reads MNHNS; CDR2 reads SASEGT. The CDR3 sequence: CASSFITSGGPDTQYF. The CDR3 DNA sequence: TGTGCCAGCAGTTTCATAACTAGCGGGGGGCCAGATACGCAGTATTTT.

This clonotype was seen just once. The genes are TRBV28 and TRBJ1-5; D call uncertain. The germline V gene encodes CDR1 MDHEN and CDR2 SYDVKM. The CDR3 is made up of 18 amino acids. CDR3 DNA: TGTGCGATCAGTGATCGCACGGAGTCAGATTATAGCAATCAGCCCCAGCATTTT. Its protein is CAISDRTESDYSNQPQHF.

This clonotype has ten or more counts. The chain links TRBV20-1 to TRBJ2-3; D uncertain. CDR3 length equals 14 residues. CDR1 is DFQATT, CDR2 SNEGSKA, per germline (reference sequence). V was cut by 6 bases and J by 1 base, with 14 bases left in between. The CDR3 DNA reads as TGCAGTGCCCCTTACCCGAGCGGCACAGATACGCAGTATTTT. It yields the protein CSAPYPSGTDTQYF.

This clonotype was seen a handful of times. The chain uses TRBV9 and TRBJ2-1; 13 nucleotides agree with TRBD2. From germline, CDR1 is SGDLS and CDR2 YYNGEE. V trimming: 0 bases; J trimming: 8 bases; junction bases outside the gene matches: 5. The length of the CDR3 is 16 residues. Written as DNA, the CDR3 is TGTGCCAGCAGCGTAGGGACTAGCGGGAGTGTATATGAGCAGTTCTTC. This gives the protein CASSVGTSGSVYEQFF. Complete variable domain (other parts from reference TRBV9 and TRBJ2-1): DSGVTQTPKHLITATGQRVTLRCSPRSGDLSVYWYQQSLDQGLQFLIQYYNGEERAKGNILERFSAQQFPDLHSELNLSSLELGDSALYFCASSVGTSGSVYEQFFGPGTRLTVL.

The chain employs TRBV30 and TRBJ1-2, with unresolved D. V lost 7 bases and J 0 bases, leaving 12 bases between the germline ends. The V gene's germline CDR1 is GTSNPN and CDR2 SVGIG (reference sequence). CDR3 length: 13 residues. DNA for the CDR3: TGTGCCTCCCAACTCAGACCTAACTATGGCTACACCTTC. Residues: CASQLRPNYGYTF.

Only a few counts were recorded for this clonotype. V and J are TRBV2 and TRBJ2-2, with D possibly TRBD1 on 6 matching bases. Germline lookup yields CDR1 SNHLY and CDR2 FYNNEI. This CDR3 comprises 15 residues. Trimming shortened V by 8 bases and J by 3 bases, and 16 bases separated the two germline ends. The CDR3 DNA sequence: TGTGCCAGCCGTGCCGGACAGCAAGACACCGGGGAGCTGTTTTTT. Protein: CASRAGQQDTGELFF.

This clonotype was picked up a small number of times. The V call is TRBV5-8, the J call TRBJ2-3; TRBD1 matches at 7 bases. V lost 2 bases to trimming and J lost 3 bases; unmatched junction nucleotides: 3. Looked up from germline, CDR1 is SGHTS and CDR2 is YDEGEE. The CDR3 runs 14 residues. CDR3 coding DNA: TGTGCCAGCAGCTTATCCAGGGGGACAGATACGCAGTATTTT. Amino acids: CASSLSRGTDTQYF.

The rearrangement links TRBV12-3 or TRBV12-4 to TRBJ2-7; 10 positions agree with TRBD2. CDR3 length: 17 amino acids. Trimming removed 2 bases from V and 1 base from J; junction bases left unmatched: 8. DNA for the CDR3: TGTGCCAGCAGTTTACGCCTGGGACTAGCGTCTTCCTACGAGCAGTACTTC. It specifies CASSLRLGLASSYEQYF.

This clonotype is medium-sized in the sample. V is TRBV5-1 and J is TRBJ1-2, with a tentative D call TRBD1 (5 bases). Germline V CDR1 and CDR2: SGHRS, YFSETQ. This CDR3 region has 13 residues. V lost 4 bases to trimming and J lost 5 bases, with 12 bases between them. CDR3 nucleotide sequence: TGCGCCAGCAGCGAACCGGGGCGTTATGGCTACACCTTC. Amino acid sequence: CASSEPGRYGYTF.

This clonotype was seen more than once but under ten times. The V gene is TRBV6-1, the J gene TRBJ2-2, with D possibly being TRBD2 (6 bases). CDR3 length: 16 residues. Looked up from germline, CDR1 is MNHNS and CDR2 is SASEGT. Trimming cost V 2 bases and J 1 base, with 11 bases left between them. The CDR3 region has the DNA TGTGCCAGCAGTGAATGGGGCGGGGTGAACACCGGGGAGCTGTTTTTT. This codes for CASSEWGGVNTGELFF.

As to this clonotype: Possible read error: a much larger clone is one base away. This sequence joins TRBV18 and TRBJ1-2, with D possibly being TRBD1 (6 bases). The germline CDR1 and CDR2 sequences are KGHSH and LQKENI. The length of the CDR3 is 13 residues. The CDR3 coding sequence is TGTGCCATCTCACCGGACAGAAACTATGGCTACACCTTC. Amino acids: CAISPDRNYGYTF.

This clonotype was seen a few times. V and J are TRBV28 and TRBJ2-1, with TRBD2 matching 12 bases. V dropped 1 base and J dropped 10; count of bases not matched to a gene: 8. Per the germline V gene, CDR1 is MDHEN and CDR2 is SYDVKM. This CDR3 spans 16 amino acids. The CDR3 reads CASSLSGTSGSREQFF. DNA of the CDR3: TGTGCCAGCAGTTTATCAGGGACTAGCGGGTCACGGGAGCAGTTCTTC. The full variable domain, in which reference TRBV28 and TRBJ2-1 provide the parts outside the CDR3, is DVKVTQSSRYLVKRTGEKVFLECVQDMDHENMFWYRQDPGLGLRLIYFSYDVKMKEKGDIPEGYSVSREKKERFSLILESASTNQTSMYLCASSLSGTSGSREQFFGPGTRLTVL.

About this clonotype itself: With a much larger clone just one base away, this may be a read error. This sequence joins TRBV30 and TRBJ1-4; D remains ambiguous. The germline V and J ends were trimmed by 5 bases and 3 bases, with 10 bases remaining between them. The CDR3 totals 13 residues. Looked up from germline, CDR1 is GTSNPN and CDR2 is SVGIG (reference sequence). CDR3 in DNA: TGTGCCTGGGGGGAACACTCTAATGAAAAACTGTTTTTT. Translated: CAWGEHSNEKLFF.

Turning to this clonotype: Mismatch with germline at one junction end may stem from a read error. The chain uses TRBV7-3 and TRBJ1-3, with D perhaps matching TRBD1 (6 bases). Germline values: CDR1 SGHTA, CDR2 FQGTGA. The CDR3 covers 15 residues. The CDR3 nucleotides are TGTGCCAGCAGCGCTCGAGCAGGGGTTGGAGACACAATATATTTT. Its protein product is CASSARAGVGDTIYF.

As to this clonotype: Given a much more abundant clone one base away, this may be a read error. V gene TRBV28 combines with J gene TRBJ1-1; D perhaps matches TRBD1 (5 bases). The CDR3 has 15 residues. CDR1 MDHEN and CDR2 SYDVKM come from the germline V gene. Between the trimmed V and J ends, which lost 3 bases and 5 bases, there was a span of 16 bases. CDR3 sequence: CASSLGQGLVTEAFF. The CDR3 DNA reads TGTGCCAGCAGTTTGGGGCAGGGTCTCGTTACTGAAGCTTTCTTT.

In this sample, this clonotype is medium-sized. The chain uses TRBV6-1 and TRBJ1-2; D not certain. This CDR3 spans 12 amino acids. CDR1 and CDR2 from the germline V gene are MNHNS and SASEGT. V was pared by 7 bases and J by 4 bases, with 10 bases between. The CDR3 region has the DNA TGTGCCAGCACGCCCTTAACCTATGGCTACACCTTC. It is translated as CASTPLTYGYTF.

On this clonotype: No conserved phenylalanine or tryptophan ends this CDR3, so it is likely a read error. V usage is TRBV6-5 and J usage is TRBJ2-5; no reliable D call. This CDR3 has 17 residues. Deletions cut 0 bases from V and 5 bases from J, with 19 bases between. CDR1 is MNHEY, CDR2 SVGAGI, per germline. CDR3: CASSYSLGNLLGETQYL. CDR3 in DNA: TGTGCCAGCAGTTACTCGCTAGGGAACTTGCTCGGGGAGACCCAGTACTTA.

In its sample, this clonotype ranks as medium-sized. This chain uses TRBV6-1 with TRBJ1-2; D is unclear. CDR1 and CDR2 (germline): MNHNS, SASEGT. Trimming took 8 bases from V and 3 from J, leaving 10 bases between them. This CDR3 contains 12 residues. CDR3 protein: CASSQTDYGYTF. CDR3 coding DNA: TGTGCCAGCTCTCAGACCGACTATGGCTACACCTTC.

As for this clonotype: A much larger clone is a single base away; this may be a read error. The chain employs TRBV18 and TRBJ1-5; possible D gene TRBD1, 6 bases. Germline V gene sequence: CDR1 KGHSH, CDR2 LQKENI. The CDR3 is 14 amino acids. CDR3 nucleotides: TGTGCCAGCTCACCTCAACAGGGCAATCAGCCCAAGCATTTT. This encodes CASSPQQGNQPKHF.